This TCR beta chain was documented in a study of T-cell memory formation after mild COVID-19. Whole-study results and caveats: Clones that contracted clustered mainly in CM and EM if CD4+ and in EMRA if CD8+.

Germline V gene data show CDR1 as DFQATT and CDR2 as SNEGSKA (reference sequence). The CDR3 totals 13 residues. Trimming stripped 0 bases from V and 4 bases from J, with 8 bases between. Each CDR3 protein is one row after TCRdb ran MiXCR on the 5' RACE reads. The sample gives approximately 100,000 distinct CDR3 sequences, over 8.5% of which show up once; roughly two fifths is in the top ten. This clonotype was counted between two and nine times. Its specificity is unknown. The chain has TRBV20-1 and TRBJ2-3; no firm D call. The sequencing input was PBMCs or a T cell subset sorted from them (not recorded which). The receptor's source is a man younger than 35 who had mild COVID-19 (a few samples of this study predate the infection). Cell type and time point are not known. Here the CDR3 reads CSARDFLADTQYF. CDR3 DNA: TGCAGTGCTAGAGATTTCCTAGCAGATACGCAGTATTTT.